This is a list of T cell receptor beta chains from one sample in a study of blood T cell repertoires in COVID-19. The protocol was immunoSEQ multiplex PCR, while the TCRdb copy is restricted to in-frame clones and leaves out a portion. The table includes approximately 190,000 clones, around four fifths detected once. Sequenced: peripheral blood. The source of these receptors is a woman in her seventies with active or convalescent COVID-19. Both conserved end residues are part of each CDR3. D genes are given only for firm matches. Expanded clones get a size class; other rows say once, few or many, or leave the size out.

j_call v_call clone_size d_call cdr3_aa cdr3_nt
TRBJ2-7 TRBV28 NA TRBD2 CASSLSPPGLAGGYEQYF TGTGCCAGCAGCTTAAGCCCGCCGGGACTAGCGGGAGGATACGAGCAGTACTTC
TRBJ1-3 TRBV30 NA TRBD1 CAWGTASTNTIYF TGTGCCTGGGGGACAGCTTCTACGAACACCATATATTTT
TRBJ2-1 TRBV5-1 NA TRBD1 CASSLEPGGYNEQFF TGCGCCAGCAGCTTGGAACCAGGGGGTTACAATGAGCAGTTCTTC
TRBJ1-3 TRBV6-5 NA NA CASGGSGNTIYF TGTGCCAGCGGCGGCTCTGGAAACACCATATATTTT
TRBJ2-5 TRBV7-7 NA NA CASSSGPETQYF TGTGCCAGCAGTTCAGGTCCGGAGACCCAGTACTTC
TRBJ2-7 TRBV19 NA NA CASSPPGLGSYEQYF TGTGCCAGTAGCCCCCCGGGACTGGGCTCCTACGAGCAGTACTTC
TRBJ1-4 TRBV2 NA TRBD1 CASSETGLREKLFF TGTGCCAGCAGTGAGACAGGGTTGAGAGAAAAACTGTTTTTT
TRBJ1-1 TRBV9 few TRBD1 CASGQGLNTEAFF TGTGCCAGCGGACAGGGCTTGAACACTGAAGCTTTCTTT
TRBJ2-3 TRBV7-9 NA TRBD2 CASTLSGASTDTQYF TGTGCCAGCACCCTTAGCGGGGCTAGCACAGATACGCAGTATTTT
TRBJ2-1 TRBV3-1/TRBV3-2 NA NA CASSQNRGGISYNEQFF TGTGCCAGCAGCCAAAACAGGGGGGGGATCTCCTACAATGAGCAGTTCTTC
TRBJ2-6 TRBV21-1 NA NA CASSPQEAPSGANVLTF TGTGCCAGCAGCCCCCAAGAAGCCCCCTCTGGGGCCAACGTCCTGACTTTC
TRBJ2-1 TRBV11-2 few NA CASSFDRLNEQFF TGTGCCAGCAGCTTCGACAGACTCAATGAGCAGTTCTTC
TRBJ2-5 TRBV3-1/TRBV3-2 NA TRBD2 CASSVFLAGGETQYF TGTGCCAGCAGCGTCTTCCTAGCGGGGGGGGAGACCCAGTACTTC
TRBJ2-3 TRBV24-1 NA NA CATSVPGVDTQYF TGTGCCACCAGTGTCCCGGGAGTGGATACGCAGTATTTT
TRBJ2-7 TRBV27 NA NA CASSLTSSYEQYF TGTGCCAGCAGTTTAACGAGCTCCTACGAGCAGTACTTC
TRBJ2-6 TRBV7-8 NA TRBD2 CASSLERGRSSGANVLTF TGTGCCAGCAGCTTAGAGCGGGGGCGATCCTCTGGGGCCAACGTCCTGACTTTC
TRBJ2-1 TRBV19 NA TRBD2 CASSHGTSYKFF TGTGCCAGTAGCCATGGGACTAGCTATAAGTTCTTC
TRBJ2-1 TRBV5-4 NA NA CASSRQARPNNEQFF TGTGCCAGCAGCCGGCAGGCCCGCCCTAACAATGAGCAGTTCTTC
TRBJ2-5 TRBV5-4 NA TRBD1 CASSPAGQGEETQYF TGTGCCAGCAGCCCGGCTGGACAGGGAGAGGAGACCCAGTACTTC
TRBJ2-5 TRBV5-1 once TRBD2 CASSLHPGTSGSQETQYF TGCGCCAGCAGCTTGCACCCCGGGACTAGCGGGAGCCAGGAGACCCAGTACTTC
TRBJ2-7 TRBV5-4 few TRBD2 CASSWGLAENYEQYF TGTGCCAGCAGCTGGGGACTAGCGGAGAACTACGAGCAGTACTTC
TRBJ2-2 TRBV27 NA NA CASRASGTNTGELFF TGTGCCAGCCGGGCGAGCGGTACGAACACCGGGGAGCTGTTTTTT
TRBJ2-5 TRBV11-2 NA NA CASSLVRRRATTGRETQYF TGTGCCAGCAGCTTAGTCCGACGAAGGGCCACGACAGGGAGGGAGACCCAGTACTTC
TRBJ2-1 TRBV5-1 NA TRBD2 CASSPIAGGALNEQFF TGCGCCAGCAGCCCTATAGCGGGAGGGGCCCTCAATGAGCAGTTCTTC
TRBJ1-3 TRBV4-1 NA NA CASSQDGSGQNTIYF TGCGCCAGCAGCCAAGATGGATCGGGTCAGAACACCATATATTTT
TRBJ1-2 TRBV11-2 once TRBD1 CASSPSPDRDSNYGYTF TGTGCCAGCAGCCCCTCGCCGGACAGGGATTCTAACTATGGCTACACCTTC
TRBJ2-1 TRBV2 NA TRBD2 CASSDSGLARNEQFF TGTGCCAGCAGTGACTCGGGACTAGCGAGGAATGAGCAGTTCTTC
TRBJ2-1 TRBV5-6 few NA CASSRPGGGSYNEQFF TGTGCCAGCAGCCGTCCAGGGGGAGGCTCCTACAATGAGCAGTTCTTC
TRBJ2-1 TRBV11-2 few TRBD1 CASSWRDRVSEQFF TGTGCCAGCAGCTGGAGGGACAGGGTCAGTGAGCAGTTCTTC
TRBJ1-2 TRBV7-9 NA NA CASSVLPGTGSSGYTF TGTGCCAGCAGCGTCCTGCCGGGTACGGGTTCCTCTGGCTACACCTTC
TRBJ2-3 TRBV30 NA NA CAWSRGGVGTDTQYF TGTGCCTGGAGCAGGGGTGGCGTAGGCACAGATACGCAGTATTTT
TRBJ2-7 TRBV3-1/TRBV3-2 NA NA CASSRGWYYEQYF TGTGCCAGCAGCAGGGGTTGGTACTACGAGCAGTACTTC
TRBJ1-3 TRBV3-1/TRBV3-2 NA NA CASSQALNTIYF TGTGCCAGCAGCCAAGCCCTAAACACCATATATTTT
TRBJ2-7 TRBV23-1 NA NA CASSQNPRVSYEQYF TGCGCCAGCAGTCAAAATCCCCGGGTCTCCTACGAGCAGTACTTC
TRBJ2-5 TRBV5-4 NA NA CASSYGQGSRETQYF TGTGCCAGCAGCTATGGCCAGGGGAGTCGGGAGACCCAGTACTTC
TRBJ1-1 TRBV19 NA TRBD1 CASADRDTEAFF TGTGCCAGTGCAGACAGGGACACTGAAGCTTTCTTT